Below, one T cell receptor beta chain is given with its context. The germline gene is not matched at one end of the junction; a read error may be the cause. Profiling relied on immunoSEQ multiplex PCR, and the TCRdb table lists in-frame clones only, not all of them. The sample holds a few hundred thousand clones, around 96% seen once. This sample stems from a study of shared clonotypes between healthy human individuals. Germline values: CDR1 SSHAT, CDR2 FNYEAQ (reference sequence). This CDR3 region has 14 residues. The sequence was collected from a man aged 25 to 45 in good health. The V call is TRBV7-7, the J call TRBJ2-5; 8 bases are a match to TRBD1. Sequenced material: memory CD8+ T cells sorted from blood. Subset indicated: CD45RO+ cells pooled with CCR7-negative TemRA cells. CDR3 bases: TGTGCTAGCAGCCGCCGGGACAGGCCAGAGACCCAGTACTTC. This gives the protein CASSRRDRPETQYF.